The 13 T cell receptor beta chains presented below share a single source sample, sequenced in a study of blood T cell repertoires in COVID-19. The protocol was immunoSEQ multiplex PCR, while the TCRdb copy is restricted to in-frame clones and leaves out a portion. The table shows some 150,000 clones, with more than 70% occurring only once. The sample was peripheral blood. The receptors here all came from a human donor in a cohort sampled during active COVID-19.

V usage is TRBV7-6 and J usage is TRBJ2-1; TRBD1 agrees at 9 bases. J gave up 4 bases and V 6 bases, and 7 bases lay outside the gene matches. There are 15 residues in the CDR3. Germline loops: CDR1 SGHVS, CDR2 FNYEAQ. CDR3 coding DNA: TGTGCCAGCAGACTCGGACAGGGGACATACAATGAGCAGTTCTTC. It is translated as CASRLGQGTYNEQFF.

The V gene is TRBV24-1, the J gene TRBJ2-3; 12 bases line up with TRBD1. Germline V CDR1 and CDR2: KGHDR, SFDVKD. The CDR3 spans 16 residues. The V and J ends lost 4 bases and 3 bases, in that order; junction bases with no gene match: 4. The CDR3 sequence is CATSEGQGARTDTQYF. The CDR3 nucleotides are TGTGCCACCAGTGAGGGACAGGGGGCGAGGACAGATACGCAGTATTTT.

This CDR3 reads CASSFGGGTYNEQFF. The CDR3 nucleotides read TGTGCCAGCAGCTTTGGGGGGGGCACCTACAATGAGCAGTTCTTC. The V call is TRBV5-6, the J call TRBJ2-1; possibly TRBD2 for D (7 bases). Trimming took off 2 bases at V and 2 bases at J, with 11 bases between the two ends. The CDR3 is 15 amino acids. Per germline, CDR1 SGHDT and CDR2 YYEEEE.

V gene TRBV11-2 combines with J gene TRBJ2-6; a possible D gene is TRBD1 (6 bases). V lost 5 bases to trimming and J lost 2 bases, with 16 bases between them. Germline lookup yields CDR1 SGHAT and CDR2 FQNNGV. This CDR3 has 17 residues. CDR3 residues: CASSPGQLIPGANVLTF. The CDR3 bases are TGTGCCAGCAGCCCCGGACAGCTAATTCCTGGGGCCAACGTCCTGACTTTC.

The rearrangement joins TRBV12-5 to TRBJ2-5, with 9 bases lining up with TRBD1. This CDR3 region has 14 residues. Germline CDR1 is LGHNT and CDR2 is FRNRAP. The junction had 6 bases not matched to a gene; V was cut back by 5 bases and J by 5 bases. The CDR3: CASGRDRETETQYF. The CDR3 DNA follows: TGTGCTAGTGGTCGGGACAGGGAGACGGAGACCCAGTACTTC.

CDR3 sequence reads: CSVEGADGNTIYF. The CDR3 DNA is TGCAGCGTTGAAGGGGCAGATGGAAACACCATATATTTT. The J gene is TRBJ1-3, the V gene TRBV29-1; D gene ambiguous. Trimming removed 1 base at V and 3 bases at J, with 7 bases between. Germline CDR1 is SQVTM and CDR2 is ANQGSEA. The CDR3 loop spans 13 amino acids.

The chain uses TRBV4-1 and TRBJ2-7; D ambiguous. V was clipped by 0 bases and J by 4 bases, with 13 bases between them. The germline CDR1 and CDR2 sequences are MGHRA and YSYEKL. This CDR3 has 15 residues. CDR3 protein: CASSQDQRQKYEQYF. The DNA of the CDR3 is TGCGCCAGCAGCCAAGATCAGAGGCAGAAGTACGAGCAGTACTTC.

This rearrangement joins TRBV7-9 to TRBJ2-2; 10 nucleotides match TRBD1. CDR3 length: 15 amino acids. Looked up from germline, CDR1 is SEHNR and CDR2 is FQNEAQ (reference sequence). V was pared by 4 bases and J by 5 bases, with 4 bases of the junction left unmatched. The CDR3 nucleotides read TGTGCCAGCAGCTGGACAGGGGGTATGACCGGGGAGCTGTTTTTT. As protein: CASSWTGGMTGELFF.

The J gene is TRBJ2-3, the V gene TRBV7-8, with TRBD2 matching 9 bases. The CDR3 runs 15 residues. V gave up 7 bases and J gave up 4 bases; unmatched junction bases: 9. CDR1 and CDR2 (germline): SGHVS, FQNEAQ. This chain's CDR3 is CASNLGGLAADTQYF. CDR3 in DNA: TGTGCCAGCAATCTGGGGGGACTAGCCGCAGATACGCAGTATTTT.

This chain joins TRBV6-5 and TRBJ2-1; maybe TRBD2 (6 bases). The germline V gene encodes CDR1 MNHEY and CDR2 SVGAGI. Trimming removed 0 bases from V and 8 bases from J, with 17 bases in between. This CDR3 region has 16 residues. CDR3 sequence (DNA): TGTGCCAGCAGTTACTCGCGGGGTTCCGGCTTCTATGAGCAGTTCTTC. Its protein is CASSYSRGSGFYEQFF.

The rearrangement links TRBV7-8 to TRBJ1-2; 7 positions match TRBD1. With V trimmed by 3 bases and J by 8 bases, 9 bases remained unmatched. Germline CDR1 is SGHVS and CDR2 is FQNEAQ. There are 14 residues in the CDR3. The CDR3 region is CASSFSGTAGGYTF. As DNA, the CDR3 is TGTGCCAGCAGCTTTTCCGGGACAGCTGGAGGCTACACCTTC.

This chain uses TRBV28 with TRBJ1-2; D unresolved. Germline-derived CDR1 and CDR2 are MDHEN and SYDVKM. Trimming left V 6 bases short and J 0 bases short, with 8 bases between. This CDR3 has 13 amino acids. The CDR3: CASRVPANYGYTF. The CDR3 nucleotides are TGTGCCAGCAGGGTTCCAGCTAACTATGGCTACACCTTC.

The J gene is TRBJ1-4, the V gene TRBV14; the D is unclear. CDR1 and CDR2 from the germline V gene are SGHDN and FVKESK. The CDR3 consists of 12 residues. The ends were cut back, 1 base at V and 7 bases at J, with 4 bases in the middle. The CDR3 nucleotides read TGTGCCAGCAGCCAAGTGCGTGAAAAACTGTTTTTT. As protein: CASSQVREKLFF.